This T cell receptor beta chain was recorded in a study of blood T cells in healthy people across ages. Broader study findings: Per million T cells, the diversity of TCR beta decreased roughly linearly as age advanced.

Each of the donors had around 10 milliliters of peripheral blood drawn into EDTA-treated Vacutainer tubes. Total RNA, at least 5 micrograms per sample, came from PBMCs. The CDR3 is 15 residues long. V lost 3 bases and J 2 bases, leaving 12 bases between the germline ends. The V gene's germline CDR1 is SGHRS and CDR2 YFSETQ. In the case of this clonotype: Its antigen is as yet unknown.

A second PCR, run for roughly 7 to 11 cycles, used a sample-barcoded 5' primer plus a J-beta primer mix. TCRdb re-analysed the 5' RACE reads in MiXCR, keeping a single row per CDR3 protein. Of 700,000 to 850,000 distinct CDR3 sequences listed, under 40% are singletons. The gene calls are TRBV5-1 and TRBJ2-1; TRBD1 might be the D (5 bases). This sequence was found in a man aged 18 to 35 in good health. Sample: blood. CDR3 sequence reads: CASSSRGAAYNEQFF. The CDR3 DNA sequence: TGCGCCAGCAGCTCCCGTGGGGCGGCCTACAATGAGCAGTTCTTC.